These T cell receptor beta chains were read from a single sample in a study of T cell changes during pregnancy in multiple sclerosis. Profiling relied on immunoSEQ multiplex PCR, and the TCRdb table lists in-frame clones only, not all of them. The sample has 120,000 or so clones; around 93% are singletons. Sequences were derived from peripheral blood, sampled before pregnancy. These receptor sequences come from a female donor with multiple sclerosis, enrolled in a pregnancy study. The CDR3 runs from the conserved cysteine through the conserved F or W. D genes are given only for firm matches. Size is stated for part of the rows, as once, few or many counts, or as a class when the clone is expanded.

>TRBV18|-|TRBD1|TRBJ1-4
TGTGCCAGCGGGAACGGGACAGCTAGGGGAAAACTGTTTTTT
CASGNGTARGKLFF
>TRBV28|few|TRBD1|TRBJ1-2
TGTGCCAGCAGTCTCAGGGGGATGGACTATGGCTACACCTTC
CASSLRGMDYGYTF
>TRBV10-3|-|TRBD2|TRBJ2-5
TGTGCCATCAGCAAATCGGGGGGGAGCTCACAAGAGACCCAGTACTTC
CAISKSGGSSQETQYF
>TRBV5-4|-|-|TRBJ1-3
TGTGCCAGCAGTTACGGGCCGGGAAACTCTGGAAACACCATATATTTT
CASSYGPGNSGNTIYF
>TRBV25-1|many|TRBD1|TRBJ2-7
TGTGCCAGCAGTCCGGGAAACAGGGGTGTCTACGAGCAGTACTTC
CASSPGNRGVYEQYF
>TRBV7-8|-|-|TRBJ2-1
TGTGCCAGCAGCCTCCAGTCTTGGGGGGGCCAAGAGCAGTTCTTC
CASSLQSWGGQEQFF
>TRBV6-5|-|TRBD1|TRBJ1-1
TGTGCCAGCAGTACGCGGCAAGGGACAGGGGGTTTCGCTTTCTTT
CASSTRQGTGGFAFF
>TRBV11-2|-|TRBD2|TRBJ2-1
TGTGCCAGCAGCCCTCACCCGACTAGCGGGGTGTACAATGAGCAGTTCTTC
CASSPHPTSGVYNEQFF
>TRBV19|once|-|TRBJ1-3
TGTGCCAGTAGTATTGGCCCCCGAGGCACCATATATTTT
CASSIGPRGTIYF
>TRBV7-3|-|-|TRBJ1-3
TGTGCCAGCAGCTTAGGAGGGAGTACAGGAAACACCATATATTTT
CASSLGGSTGNTIYF
>TRBV27|once|-|TRBJ2-7
TGTGCCAGCATGGGACTTGGGCAGGGCTACGAGCAGTACTTC
CASMGLGQGYEQYF
>TRBV13|-|TRBD2|TRBJ2-1
TGTGCCAGCAGCTTCCTGACTAGCGGGTCCTCGGTGGGTGAGCAGTTCTTC
CASSFLTSGSSVGEQFF
>TRBV28|-|TRBD1|TRBJ1-1
TGTGCCAGCAGGGAACAGGGGAGTGTCACTGAAGCTTTCTTT
CASREQGSVTEAFF
>TRBV11-2|-|-|TRBJ1-4
TGTGCCAGCAGCTTAGATAGAGTTGCAACTAATGAAAAACTGTTTTTT
CASSLDRVATNEKLFF
>TRBV25-1|-|TRBD1|TRBJ1-2
TGTGCCAGCAGTACCCGGGACAGCTGGACCTCTGGCTACACCTTC
CASSTRDSWTSGYTF
>TRBV10-3|-|TRBD1|TRBJ1-1
TGTGCCATCAGTGAGATGGACAGGGGGAACACTGAAGCTTTCTTT
CAISEMDRGNTEAFF
>TRBV9|-|TRBD2|TRBJ2-3
TGTGCCAGCAGCGTAGGGGCTAGCGGGGGGGCGGGAGATACGCAGTATTTT
CASSVGASGGAGDTQYF
>TRBV6-5|-|TRBD1|TRBJ1-4
TGTGCCAGCAGTTACCGGACAGGGGGAGACAATGAAAAACTGTTTTTT
CASSYRTGGDNEKLFF
>TRBV9|-|TRBD1|TRBJ1-2
TGTGCCAGCAGCCATTCTAAGGGGCAGGGGGGTCTGTATGGCTACACCTTC
CASSHSKGQGGLYGYTF
>TRBV30|-|TRBD1|TRBJ1-4
TGTGCGTCGACAGGGGGCGGCTATGAAAAACTGTTTTTT
CASTGGGYEKLFF
>TRBV11-3|-|-|TRBJ2-1
TGTGCCAGCAGCTTAGGCGGCGCGGTAAGACAGGATGAGCAGTTCTTC
CASSLGGAVRQDEQFF
>TRBV7-2|-|TRBD1|TRBJ2-7
TGTGCCAGCAGCTTTACCGGGACAGGGGTCCACGAGCAGTACTTC
CASSFTGTGVHEQYF
>TRBV2|once|TRBD1|TRBJ1-2
TGTGCCAGCACCTCCTGGGCTGGACAGGGAACTAACTATGGCTACACCTTC
CASTSWAGQGTNYGYTF
>TRBV4-1|-|-|TRBJ1-2
TGCGCCAGCAGCCAAGATCGGGGGAGAACCTATGGCTACACCTTC
CASSQDRGRTYGYTF
>TRBV6-1|-|-|TRBJ1-5
TGTGCCAGCAGTGAAGCGACAGAACCCAATCAGCCCCAGCATTTT
CASSEATEPNQPQHF
>TRBV6-5|-|TRBD1|TRBJ2-1
TGTGCCAGCAGTTACTCATGGACAGGGCCCATCAATGAGCAGTTCTTC
CASSYSWTGPINEQFF
>TRBV7-9|-|-|TRBJ1-4
TGTGCCAGCAGCCAGACAGCTCACAATGAAAAACTGTTTTTT
CASSQTAHNEKLFF
>TRBV18|-|-|TRBJ1-5
TGTGCCAGCTCCGGCGGGGGAAACACCAATCAGCCCCAGCATTTT
CASSGGGNTNQPQHF
>TRBV13|-|TRBD2|TRBJ2-7
TGTGCCAGCAGTTCATGGCTAGCGGGAGTAAAGTACGAGCAGTACTTC
CASSSWLAGVKYEQYF
>TRBV7-8|-|-|TRBJ2-1
TGTGCCAGCAGCCATGCTATGAGTGAGCAGTTCTTC
CASSHAMSEQFF
>TRBV27|-|TRBD2|TRBJ2-7
TGTGCCAGCAAAGCGGACGGGAGGGGTTACGAGCAGTACTTC
CASKADGRGYEQYF
>TRBV30|-|-|TRBJ1-2
TGTGCCTGGAGTAGGGGGGGATCCGGTGGCTACACCTTC
CAWSRGGSGGYTF
>TRBV5-5|-|-|TRBJ1-1
TGTGCCAGCAGCTTGGAGGCCGGACTCTGGGTCTTT
CASSLEAGLWVF
>TRBV27|-|TRBD1|TRBJ1-1
TGTGCCAGCAGTTTACTCCGACAGGGCCCTGAAGCTTTCTTT
CASSLLRQGPEAFF
>TRBV11-3|-|TRBD2|TRBJ2-7
TGTGCCAGCAGCCGGACTAGCGGCTACGAGCAGTACTTC
CASSRTSGYEQYF
>TRBV9|-|TRBD2|TRBJ2-2
TGTGCCAGCAGCCTTACTAGCGGGAGCTCCTCCGGGGAGCTGTTTTTT
CASSLTSGSSSGELFF
>TRBV7-9|once|-|TRBJ1-6
TGTGCCAGCAGCTTCCAGGGAAGCGGGGGGAATTCACCCCTCCACTTT
CASSFQGSGGNSPLHF
>TRBV6-1|-|-|TRBJ1-1
TGTGCCAGCAGGCGGAGCAACACTGAAGCTTTCTTT
CASRRSNTEAFF
>TRBV7-6|-|TRBD1|TRBJ1-2
TGTGCCAGCAGCCAGGGAGGGACAGGGCTTGACTATGGCTACACCTTC
CASSQGGTGLDYGYTF
>TRBV7-3|-|TRBD2|TRBJ2-7
TGTGCCAGCAGCGCCCGGGGGGGGGACTCCTACGAGCAGTACTTC
CASSARGGDSYEQYF
>TRBV5-1|-|TRBD2|TRBJ2-1
TGCGCCAGCAGCTTGAGGTTAGCGGGGGGGGTCTACAATGAGCAGTTCTTC
CASSLRLAGGVYNEQFF
>TRBV6-1|-|-|TRBJ1-4
TGTGCCAGCAGCTGGGGGCGTAATGAAAAACTGTTTTTT
CASSWGRNEKLFF
>TRBV7-9|-|-|TRBJ1-2
TGTGCCAGCAGCCCAGGGGTGGATGGCTACACCTTC
CASSPGVDGYTF
>TRBV28|-|-|TRBJ1-3
TGTGCCAGCACTTTACAGGGTGGAGGAAACACCATATATTTT
CASTLQGGGNTIYF
>TRBV2|-|-|TRBJ1-2
TGTGCCAGCAAGTCAGGGAACTATGGCTACACCTTC
CASKSGNYGYTF
>TRBV29-1|-|TRBD2|TRBJ2-7
TGCAGCGTCCGACTAGCGGGTGGCGACGAGCAGTACTTC
CSVRLAGGDEQYF
>TRBV29-1|-|TRBD1|TRBJ1-2
TGCAGCGTTGATGAGGGACAGGGAGGAGGCTACACCTTC
CSVDEGQGGGYTF
>TRBV7-2|-|TRBD2|TRBJ2-3
TGTGCCAGCAGCTCCCATGGACTAGACGCAGATACGCAGTATTTT
CASSSHGLDADTQYF